This T cell receptor (beta chain) stems from a study of metastatic and nonmetastatic thyroid tumors. Whole-study context: Both malignant and benign thyroid patients supplied peripheral blood and tumor or nodule tissue samples, across which the repertoires of these patients were then compared.

V lost 2 bases to trimming and J lost 3 bases, with 13 bases between them. The CDR3 spans 15 residues. This clone was observed a handful of times. Its antigen is currently unknown. No patient received treatment before thyroid surgery. General study points: Versus benign nodules, malignant thyroid tumors reportedly had significantly higher TCR beta diversity, in blood and tumor.

Per the original data handling: The study built a papillary thyroid cancer distant-metastasis classifier from CDR3 differences across clinicopathological groups. MiXCR re-clonotyped the PCR reads for TCRdb. The V and J calls were determined by TCRdb, not by the authors. The sample lists about 15,000 clones; about 35% were seen once. What was sequenced was tumor tissue. This TCR was recovered from a male donor with papillary thyroid cancer or a benign thyroid nodule (not recorded which). Some clones in this sample may be carry-over from other donors' samples. This sequence joins TRBV12-3 or TRBV12-4 and TRBJ1-2, with unresolved D. CDR3 DNA: TGTGCCAGCAGTTTACCTGGAATTGTGGACTATGGCTACACCTTC. This sequence encodes CASSLPGIVDYGYTF.